This T cell receptor (beta chain) was documented in a study of pediatric ulcerative colitis. Findings of the study overall: All ulcerative colitis patients, but no controls, carried a couple of rectal clonotypes.

About this clone itself: Its antigen is unknown. The junction differs from germline at one of its ends, possibly a read error.

Per the germline V gene, CDR1 is PRHDT and CDR2 is FYEKMQ (reference sequence). The CDR3 is 15 residues long. Repertoires were generated with immunoSEQ multiplex PCR, while TCRdb's copy carries only in-frame clones and drops some. The sample has roughly 10,000 clones, 88% seen once. The V call is TRBV13, the J call TRBJ2-1, with 7 bases lining up with TRBD1. Sequencing was performed on blood. This clonotype originated in a girl aged 5 to 17 with moderate ulcerative colitis. CDR3 sequence (DNA): TGTGCCAGCAGCCCGGACAGGACGACCTTCAATGGGCAGTTCTTC. It translates to CASSPDRTTFNGQFF.